This is a list of T cell receptor beta chains from one sample in a study of T cell responses to AZD1222 COVID-19 vaccine. Libraries were prepared by immunoSEQ multiplex PCR; TCRdb keeps only in-frame clonotypes and omits some of them. The data hold about 160,000 clones, with approximately 92% observed a single time. Material: peripheral blood, obtained on day 0 of AZD1222 vaccination. Receptors were obtained from an adult in good health. Both conserved end residues are part of each CDR3. The D gene is left open where the match is weak. The size entry is marked missing in some rows and otherwise reads once, few, many or a size class.

j_gene,d_gene,abundance,v_gene,CDR3aa,CDR3nt
TRBJ2-5,TRBD2,NA,TRBV5-1,CASSLSSGNQETQYF,TGCGCCAGCAGCTTGTCTAGCGGGAACCAAGAGACCCAGTACTTC
TRBJ2-7,TRBD1,NA,TRBV5-1,CAKTGAHEQYF,TGCGCCAAGACAGGGGCCCACGAGCAGTACTTC
TRBJ2-5,TRBD2,NA,TRBV7-9,CASSRTSGGRRETQYF,TGTGCCAGCAGCAGGACTAGCGGGGGGCGGAGGGAGACCCAGTACTTC
TRBJ2-6,NA,few,TRBV6-1,CASSETGTGANVLTF,TGTGCCAGCAGTGAAACAGGGACTGGGGCCAACGTCCTGACTTTC
TRBJ1-2,NA,NA,TRBV27,CASSLMGQGYTF,TGTGCCAGCAGTTTAATGGGGCAGGGCTACACCTTC
TRBJ2-4,TRBD2,NA,TRBV30,CAWRKGRAPHIQYF,TGTGCCTGGAGGAAGGGGAGGGCTCCTCACATTCAGTACTTC
TRBJ2-7,TRBD1,once,TRBV27,CASSFGTGPLYEQYF,TGTGCCAGCAGTTTCGGGACAGGCCCACTCTACGAGCAGTACTTC
TRBJ1-1,NA,once,TRBV6-5,CASSYAGNTEAFF,TGTGCCAGCAGTTACGCAGGGAACACTGAAGCTTTCTTT
TRBJ2-5,NA,once,TRBV12-3/TRBV12-4,CASSTQETQYF,TGTGCCAGCAGCACGCAAGAGACCCAGTACTTC
TRBJ1-1,TRBD1,NA,TRBV6-7,CASSYTQGGPNTEAFF,TGTGCCAGCAGTTATACGCAGGGGGGCCCGAACACTGAAGCTTTCTTT
TRBJ2-7,NA,NA,TRBV6-2/TRBV6-3,CASSQTTYEQYF,TGTGCCAGCAGTCAGACTACCTACGAGCAGTACTTC
TRBJ1-2,TRBD1,NA,TRBV4-3,CASSQIRDSDNYGYTF,TGCGCCAGCAGCCAGATCCGGGACAGCGATAACTATGGCTACACCTTC
TRBJ1-5,NA,NA,TRBV6-5,CASSPVWGGQPQHF,TGTGCCAGCAGCCCGGTTTGGGGGGGTCAGCCCCAGCATTTT
TRBJ1-5,NA,once,TRBV6-2/TRBV6-3,CASSYSHSNQPQHF,TGTGCCAGCAGTTACTCTCATAGCAATCAGCCCCAGCATTTT
TRBJ2-2,NA,NA,TRBV9,CASSVPSENTGELFF,TGTGCCAGCAGCGTGCCTAGCGAGAACACCGGGGAGCTGTTTTTT
TRBJ2-2,TRBD2,once,TRBV27,CASSLLAGGDTGELFF,TGTGCCAGCAGTTTGTTAGCGGGGGGAGACACCGGGGAGCTGTTTTTT
TRBJ2-2,NA,NA,TRBV5-5,CASGGGTGSNTGELFF,TGTGCCAGCGGCGGGGGGACAGGGAGTAACACCGGGGAGCTGTTTTTT
TRBJ2-1,TRBD2,NA,TRBV19,CASSMRGGFNEQFF,TGTGCCAGTAGTATGCGGGGGGGCTTCAATGAGCAGTTCTTC
TRBJ2-1,NA,NA,TRBV28,CASSTDRGGTLFNEQFF,TGTGCCAGCAGTACAGACCGCGGGGGCACCCTCTTCAATGAGCAGTTCTTC
TRBJ1-1,TRBD1,NA,TRBV28,CASSNRPGQGNTEAFF,TGTGCCAGCAGCAATAGGCCGGGACAGGGGAACACTGAAGCTTTCTTT
TRBJ1-6,NA,NA,TRBV11-2,CASSSPLWTDNNSPLHF,TGTGCCAGCAGCTCACCTCTTTGGACAGACAATAATTCACCCCTCCACTTT
TRBJ2-7,NA,few,TRBV4-3,CASSQGILAESSYEQYF,TGCGCCAGCAGCCAAGGGATTTTAGCGGAGAGCTCCTACGAGCAGTACTTC
TRBJ1-1,TRBD1,NA,TRBV5-1,CASSPNSGQGNTEAFF,TGCGCCAGCAGCCCCAACTCCGGACAGGGCAACACTGAAGCTTTCTTT
TRBJ1-1,TRBD1,NA,TRBV10-3,CAISVQGDTEAFF,TGTGCCATCAGTGTACAGGGGGACACTGAAGCTTTCTTT
TRBJ1-4,NA,NA,TRBV3-1/TRBV3-2,CASSQAGVHGNEKLFF,TGTGCCAGCAGCCAAGCCGGGGTGCATGGTAATGAAAAACTGTTTTTT
TRBJ2-1,NA,NA,TRBV5-8,CASTPFFEQFF,TGTGCCAGCACCCCGTTTTTTGAGCAGTTCTTC
TRBJ2-1,TRBD1,NA,TRBV27,CASSLRGAGGLPNEQFF,TGTGCCAGCAGTTTAAGAGGGGCAGGGGGTCTCCCCAATGAGCAGTTCTTC
TRBJ2-1,NA,NA,TRBV29-1,CSVRVTGSYNEQFF,TGCAGCGTAAGGGTTACAGGGTCCTACAATGAGCAGTTCTTC
TRBJ2-3,NA,NA,TRBV7-2,CASSPPSADTQYF,TGTGCCAGCAGCCCACCATCTGCAGATACGCAGTATTTT
TRBJ2-1,NA,NA,TRBV6-5,CASRGRSSYNEQFF,TGTGCCAGCAGGGGCCGGAGCTCCTACAATGAGCAGTTCTTC
TRBJ2-7,NA,NA,TRBV27,CASSWASGYEQYF,TGTGCCAGCAGTTGGGCCTCGGGCTACGAGCAGTACTTC
TRBJ1-6,TRBD1,NA,TRBV6-5,CASSYSGTAFSPLHF,TGTGCCAGCAGTTACAGCGGGACAGCCTTTTCACCCCTCCACTTT
TRBJ2-3,TRBD1,NA,TRBV5-5,CASNQGETDTQYF,TGTGCCAGCAATCAGGGGGAGACAGATACGCAGTATTTT
TRBJ2-6,NA,NA,TRBV7-9,CASTSSVYRAGANVLTF,TGTGCCAGCACCTCGTCAGTTTACAGGGCTGGGGCCAACGTCCTGACTTTC
TRBJ1-1,NA,NA,TRBV5-4,CASSPGLGTEAFF,TGTGCCAGCAGCCCAGGGCTTGGTACTGAAGCTTTCTTT
TRBJ2-7,TRBD1,NA,TRBV18,CASSPSGQGYEQYF,TGTGCCAGCTCACCCTCCGGACAGGGCTACGAGCAGTACTTC
TRBJ2-3,TRBD2,NA,TRBV9,CASSVGPSGVTDTQYF,TGTGCCAGCAGCGTAGGCCCTAGCGGGGTCACAGATACGCAGTATTTT
TRBJ1-1,TRBD1,NA,TRBV7-2,CASSTGQGGPMNTEAFF,TGTGCCAGCAGCACCGGACAGGGGGGGCCGATGAACACTGAAGCTTTCTTT
TRBJ1-5,TRBD1,NA,TRBV7-6,CASSSRQGPGQPQHF,TGTGCCAGCAGCTCCAGACAGGGACCGGGACAGCCCCAGCATTTT
TRBJ2-7,NA,NA,TRBV5-4,CASSSQLSNRNSYEQYF,TGTGCCAGCAGCTCCCAGCTTTCGAACAGGAACTCCTACGAGCAGTACTTC
TRBJ2-5,TRBD2,NA,TRBV7-2,CASSLRLAGPFQETQYF,TGTGCCAGCAGCTTAAGACTAGCGGGTCCCTTCCAAGAGACCCAGTACTTC
TRBJ2-1,TRBD2,NA,TRBV4-2,CASSRLLAGGPESSYNEQFF,TGTGCCAGCAGCCGACTACTAGCGGGGGGGCCCGAGAGCTCCTACAATGAGCAGTTCTTC
TRBJ2-1,NA,NA,TRBV7-6,CASSPVFDEQFF,TGTGCCAGCAGCCCGGTTTTCGATGAGCAGTTCTTC
TRBJ2-7,TRBD1,NA,TRBV2,CASSPHHRDSTYEQYF,TGTGCCAGCAGTCCACACCACCGGGACAGCACGTACGAGCAGTACTTC
TRBJ1-2,TRBD1,NA,TRBV27,CASRGQGNYGYTF,TGTGCCAGCCGGGGACAGGGAAACTATGGCTACACCTTC
TRBJ1-5,NA,NA,TRBV10-3,CAISSTGSRGQPQHF,TGTGCCATCAGTTCTACAGGTAGTAGGGGTCAGCCCCAGCATTTT
TRBJ1-5,NA,NA,TRBV2,CASSDSGTLNQPQHF,TGTGCCAGCAGTGATTCCGGGACATTAAATCAGCCCCAGCATTTT
TRBJ2-1,NA,NA,TRBV12-3/TRBV12-4,CASSNRASEQFF,TGTGCCAGCAGTAACAGGGCTAGTGAGCAGTTCTTC
TRBJ2-7,NA,once,TRBV28,CASSTEPNSYEQYF,TGTGCCAGTTCTACAGAGCCGAACTCCTACGAGCAGTACTTC
TRBJ2-1,NA,NA,TRBV18,CASSPPRAGYNEQFF,TGTGCCAGCTCACCACCGCGGGCTGGGTACAATGAGCAGTTCTTC
TRBJ1-4,NA,NA,TRBV2,CASGEQGMGSEKLFF,TGTGCCAGCGGAGAACAGGGCATGGGGAGTGAAAAACTGTTTTTT